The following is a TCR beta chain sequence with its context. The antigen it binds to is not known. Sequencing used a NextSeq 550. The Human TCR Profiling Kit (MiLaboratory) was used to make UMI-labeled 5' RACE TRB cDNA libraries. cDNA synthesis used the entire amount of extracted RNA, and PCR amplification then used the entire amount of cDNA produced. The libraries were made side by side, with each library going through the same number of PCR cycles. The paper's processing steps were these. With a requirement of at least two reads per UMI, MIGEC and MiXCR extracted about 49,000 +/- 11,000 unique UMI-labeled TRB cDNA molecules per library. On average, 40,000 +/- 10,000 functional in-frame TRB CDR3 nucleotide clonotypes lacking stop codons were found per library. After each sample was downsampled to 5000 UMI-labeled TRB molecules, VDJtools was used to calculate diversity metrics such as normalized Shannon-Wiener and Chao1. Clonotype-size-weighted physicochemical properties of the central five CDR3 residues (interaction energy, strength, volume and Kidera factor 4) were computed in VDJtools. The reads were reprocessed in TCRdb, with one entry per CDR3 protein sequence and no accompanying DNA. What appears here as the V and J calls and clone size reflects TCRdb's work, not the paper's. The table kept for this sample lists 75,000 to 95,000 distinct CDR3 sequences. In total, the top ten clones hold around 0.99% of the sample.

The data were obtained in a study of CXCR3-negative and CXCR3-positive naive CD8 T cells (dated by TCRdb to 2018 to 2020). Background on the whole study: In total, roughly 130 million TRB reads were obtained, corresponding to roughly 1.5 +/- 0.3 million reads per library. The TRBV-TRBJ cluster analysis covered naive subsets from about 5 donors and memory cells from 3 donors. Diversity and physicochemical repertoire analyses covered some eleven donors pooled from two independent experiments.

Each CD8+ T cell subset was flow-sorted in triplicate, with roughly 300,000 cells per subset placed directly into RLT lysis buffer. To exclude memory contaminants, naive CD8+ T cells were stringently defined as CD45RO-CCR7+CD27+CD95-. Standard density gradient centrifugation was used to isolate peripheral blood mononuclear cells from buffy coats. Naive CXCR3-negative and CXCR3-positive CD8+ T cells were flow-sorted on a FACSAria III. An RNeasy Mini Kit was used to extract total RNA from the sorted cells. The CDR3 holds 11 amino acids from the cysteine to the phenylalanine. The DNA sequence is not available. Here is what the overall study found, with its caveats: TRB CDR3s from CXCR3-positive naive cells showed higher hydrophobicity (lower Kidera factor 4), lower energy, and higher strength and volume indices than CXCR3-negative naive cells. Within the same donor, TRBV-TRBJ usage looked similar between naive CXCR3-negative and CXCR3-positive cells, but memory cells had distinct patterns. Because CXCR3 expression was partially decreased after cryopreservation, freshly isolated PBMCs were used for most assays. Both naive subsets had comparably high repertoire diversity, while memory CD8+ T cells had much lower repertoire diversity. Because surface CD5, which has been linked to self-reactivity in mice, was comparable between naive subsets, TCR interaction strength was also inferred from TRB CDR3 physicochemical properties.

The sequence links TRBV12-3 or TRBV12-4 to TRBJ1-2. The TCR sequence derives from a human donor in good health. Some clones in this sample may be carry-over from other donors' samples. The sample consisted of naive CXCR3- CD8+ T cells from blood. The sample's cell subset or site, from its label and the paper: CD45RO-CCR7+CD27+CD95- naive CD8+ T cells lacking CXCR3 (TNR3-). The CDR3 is CASSLGGGYTF.